This T cell receptor (beta chain) is drawn from a study of CD8+CD57+ T cells in acquired aplastic anemia. Flow cytometry had shown expanded CD8+CD57+ cells in the patients chosen for sequencing. CDR3 length: 15 amino acids. Trimming removed 6 bases from V and 4 bases from J; junction bases left unmatched: 7. The germline gives CDR1 MRHNA, CDR2 SNTAGT. This clonotype was detected only a few times. Genomic DNA, the template, was used for profiling of the TCR beta VDJ and CDR3. TCRdb re-derived calls from the reads in MiXCR, one entry per CDR3 protein. The repertoire holds over 150,000 distinct CDR3 sequences, about two thirds seen once, with approximately 48% in the top ten.

This chain links TRBV6-4 with TRBJ2-5; 11 bases line up with TRBD2. The source of this sequence is a human donor with aplastic anemia. The source material was sorted CD4+, CD8+, or CD8+CD57+ T cells (not recorded which) from PBMCs. CDR3: CASSLPGLAGETQYF. CDR3 sequence (DNA): TGTGCCAGCAGCCTGCCTGGACTAGCGGGAGAGACCCAGTACTTC.